This entry lists 16 T cell receptor beta chains sequenced from one sample in a study of cytomegalovirus exposure and HLA in healthy donors. It was with 60 Vbeta and 13 Jbeta primers that the PCR ran. Produced via immunoSEQ multiplex PCR; TCRdb's table is partial and in-frame only. Of 130,000 to 150,000 clones listed, almost 85% are singletons. The sample taken for sequencing was PBMCs. Source of these receptors: a woman aged 55-69 years in good health and CMV-seropositive.

V is TRBV6-5 and J is TRBJ1-4, with 8 bases matching TRBD1. The germline CDR1 and CDR2 sequences are MNHEY and SVGAGI. The length of the CDR3 is 14 residues. V trimming: 4 bases; J trimming: 7 bases; junction bases outside the gene matches: 5. CDR3 in amino acids: CASSSTGGSEKLFF. The DNA for the CDR3 is TGTGCCAGCAGTTCCACAGGGGGTAGTGAAAAACTGTTTTTT.

This chain's CDR3 is CASSSWTGDPGELFF. The DNA of the CDR3 is TGTGCCAGCAGCTCTTGGACAGGGGATCCCGGGGAGCTGTTTTTT. The gene calls are TRBV11-2 and TRBJ2-2; 9 bases are a match to TRBD1. The junction had 6 bases not matched to a gene; V was cut back by 4 bases and J by 6 bases. The CDR3 is 15 amino acids. Germline V gene sequence: CDR1 SGHAT, CDR2 FQNNGV.

The chain carries TRBV4-3 and TRBJ2-7; no reliable D call. The germline CDR1 and CDR2 sequences are LGHNA and YSLEER. With 0 bases removed from V and 2 bases from J, the gap between germline ends came to 11 bases. This CDR3 has 15 residues. CDR3 residues: CASSQELGLAYEQYF. CDR3 nucleotide sequence: TGCGCCAGCAGCCAAGAGCTAGGTTTGGCCTACGAGCAGTACTTC.

The gene calls are TRBV4-3 and TRBJ2-7, with 10 nucleotides matching TRBD2. The germline V gene encodes CDR1 LGHNA and CDR2 YSLEER. V shed 1 base, J shed 3 bases, and the junction held 6 bases outside the gene matches. The CDR3 has 16 amino acids. The CDR3 loop is CASSQASGRGGYEQYF. CDR3 coding DNA: TGCGCCAGCAGCCAAGCAAGCGGGAGGGGTGGCTACGAGCAGTACTTC.

The CDR3 DNA sequence: TGTGCCAGCAGTCCCCCGACAGGCGTCTCCTACAATGAGCAGTTCTTC. It is translated as CASSPPTGVSYNEQFF. The V and J genes are TRBV27 and TRBJ2-1; D possibly corresponds to TRBD1 (6 bases). The CDR3 contains 16 residues. CDR1 and CDR2 (germline): MNHEY, SMNVEV (reference sequence). Trimming removed 5 bases from V and 0 bases from J, with 14 bases in between.

This clone was detected once. The J gene is TRBJ1-1, the V gene TRBV2; maybe TRBD1 (6 bases). Germline V gives CDR1 SNHLY, CDR2 FYNNEI. Trimming stripped 4 bases from V and 0 bases from J, with 9 bases between. The CDR3 is 14 residues long. The CDR3 region has the DNA TGTGCCAGCAGTGCCACAGGGATGAACACTGAAGCTTTCTTT. Translating gives CASSATGMNTEAFF. Full variable domain (missing parts from reference TRBV2 and TRBJ1-1): EPEVTQTPSHQVTQMGQEVILRCVPISNHLYFYWYRQILGQKVEFLVSFYNNEISEKSEIFDDQFSVERPDGSNFTLKIRSTKLEDSAMYFCASSATGMNTEAFFGQGTRLTVV.

This chain uses TRBV7-2 with TRBJ2-7; 8 positions match TRBD1. This CDR3 is built from 15 residues. Losses at the gene ends were 4 bases for V and 4 bases for J; bases not matched to a gene: 9. Germline CDR1 reads SGHTA; CDR2 reads FQGNSA. CDR3 coding DNA: TGTGCCAGCAGCTCCCGACAGGGGAGAGTATACGAGCAGTACTTC. Translated: CASSSRQGRVYEQYF.

The V call is TRBV9, the J call TRBJ2-2; 10 bases fit TRBD2. The V gene end was trimmed by 4 bases and the J gene end by 7 bases; junction bases not matched to a gene: 4. The CDR3 length is 14 residues. CDR1 is SGDLS, CDR2 YYNGEE, per germline. This chain's CDR3 is CASSPVAGGGELFF. For the CDR3, the DNA is TGTGCCAGCAGCCCGGTAGCGGGGGGCGGGGAGCTGTTTTTT.

This chain joins TRBV28 and TRBJ2-3; 8 nucleotides agree with TRBD1. This CDR3 comprises 15 residues. Germline V gene lookup returns CDR1 MDHEN and CDR2 SYDVKM. V was pared by 8 bases and J by 5 bases, with 12 bases of the junction left unmatched. The CDR3 reads CASGSRTGFLDTQYF. In nucleotides, the CDR3 is TGTGCCAGCGGGAGTCGGACAGGGTTTTTAGATACGCAGTATTTT.

This clone turned up a few times. The same CDR3 is also encoded by other DNA sequences in this sample. The rearrangement links TRBV4-1 to TRBJ1-1; D is undetermined. V dropped 1 base and J dropped 3 bases, with 9 bases sitting between them. CDR1 is MGHRA and CDR2 is YSYEKL in the germline V gene. The CDR3 contains 14 residues. CDR3 DNA: TGCGCCAGCAGCCAAGGCCCGCGGGACACTGAAGCTTTCTTT. Residues: CASSQGPRDTEAFF.

V gene TRBV5-5 combines with J gene TRBJ1-2; D gene unclear. With 1 base removed from V and 2 bases from J, the gap between germline ends came to 9 bases. Germline assignment: CDR1 SGHKS and CDR2 YYEKEE (reference sequence). The CDR3 is made up of 14 amino acids. CDR3 region: CASSLFLENYGYTF. Written as DNA, the CDR3 is TGTGCCAGCAGCTTGTTTCTTGAGAACTATGGCTACACCTTC.

This chain uses TRBV7-9 with TRBJ2-1; 11 bases map to TRBD1. Germline loops: CDR1 SEHNR, CDR2 FQNEAQ (reference sequence). V shed 5 bases, J shed 10 bases, and the junction held 10 bases outside the gene matches. This CDR3 region has 15 residues. DNA for the CDR3: TGTGCCAGCAGCAGACCGGGACAGGGGGTTGGGGAGCAGTTCTTC. Residues: CASSRPGQGVGEQFF.

This clone was seen once. The gene calls are TRBV27 and TRBJ2-1; possible D gene TRBD2, 7 bases. Trimming removed 6 bases at V and 8 bases at J, with 17 bases between. The germline CDR1 and CDR2 sequences are MNHEY and SMNVEV (reference sequence). This CDR3 has 14 amino acids. The CDR3 coding sequence is TGTGCCAGCAGGCCGGGACGGGGGGCCCATGAGCAGTTCTTC. Its translation: CASRPGRGAHEQFF.

The rearrangement joins TRBV19 to TRBJ1-1; D is perhaps TRBD1 (5 bases). V gave up 7 bases and J gave up 4 bases, with 16 bases separating them. This CDR3 is built from 14 residues. CDR1 and CDR2 from the germline V gene are LNHDA and SQIVND (reference sequence). This CDR3 reads CASMGPGWSTEAFF. In DNA form, the CDR3 reads TGTGCCAGTATGGGGCCAGGGTGGAGCACTGAAGCTTTCTTT.

This chain connects TRBV7-2 to TRBJ1-2, with 9 bases fitting TRBD1. CDR3 length equals 14 residues. Germline trimming cut 4 bases from V and 3 bases from J; bases unmatched to any gene: 3. From germline, CDR1 is SGHTA and CDR2 FQGNSA. Written as DNA, the CDR3 is TGTGCCAGCAGCTCTGGGACAGGGTACTATGGCTACACCTTC. Protein sequence: CASSSGTGYYGYTF. Variable domain in full (rest from reference TRBV7-2 and TRBJ1-2): GAGVSQSPSNKVTEKGKDVELRCDPISGHTALYWYRQSLGQGLEFLIYFQGNSAPDKSGLPSDRFSAERTGGSVSTLTIQRTQQEDSAVYLCASSSGTGYYGYTFGSGTRLTVV.

This clone showed up just a few times. The chain joins TRBV7-8 to TRBJ2-5, with D tentatively TRBD1 (6 bases). V lost 1 base and J lost 7, with 22 bases in between. Germline lookup yields CDR1 SGHVS and CDR2 FQNEAQ. This CDR3 region has 17 residues. The CDR3 DNA reads as TGTGCCAGCAGCTTAGTAGCCGGGACACCCGAAGATGGGACCCAGTACTTC. This sequence encodes CASSLVAGTPEDGTQYF.